A selection of T cell receptor beta chains follows, all from one sample in a study of hypomethylating agent response in myelodysplastic syndrome. Clones were sequenced by immunoSEQ multiplex PCR, and TCRdb holds only the in-frame ones, with some missing. The repertoire holds about 5,700 clones, with 83% as singletons. The sequencing here drew on bone marrow, taken before or after starting hypomethylating agent treatment for myelodysplastic syndrome (not recorded which). All receptors come from a human donor with myelodysplastic syndrome. The CDR3 runs from the conserved cysteine through the conserved F or W. Each record gives: D gene, V gene, clone size, J gene, CDR3 DNA, CDR3 protein. A D gene is named only where the DNA matches it firmly. Size tells how often a clone was seen (once, few, many) or the class of an expanded clone, and some rows leave it out.

>-|TRBV11-2|-|TRBJ2-5
TGTGCCAGCAGCCGTCCCCTGGGGGGGGCAGAGACCCAGTACTTC
CASSRPLGGAETQYF
>-|TRBV6-1|-|TRBJ1-2
TGTGCCAGCAGTGAACGAAGGGAGGCTGGCTACACCTTC
CASSERREAGYTF
>-|TRBV29-1|once|TRBJ2-2
TGCAGCGTTGAAGGTCTGGACAGTTACACCGGGGAGCTGTTTTTT
CSVEGLDSYTGELFF
>TRBD1|TRBV28|-|TRBJ1-5
TGTGCCAGCACCTTGACAGGGGAGATGCAGCCCCAGCATTTT
CASTLTGEMQPQHF
>-|TRBV7-2|-|TRBJ1-2
TGTGCCAGCAGCTTAGGAGGACGCTATGGCTACACCTTC
CASSLGGRYGYTF
>TRBD2|TRBV6-5|once|TRBJ2-5
TGTGCCAGCAGGGATACTAGCGGGGGAGGTGAGACCCAGTACTTC
CASRDTSGGGETQYF
>TRBD1|TRBV6-1|-|TRBJ2-7
TGTGCCAGCAGTGTGGAAAGGACAGGGGGTAGGGAGCAGTACTTC
CASSVERTGGREQYF
>-|TRBV30|-|TRBJ1-1
TGTGCCTGGAGTGAACGGCCGGTACGGACTGAAGCTTTCTTT
CAWSERPVRTEAFF
>-|TRBV7-9|once|TRBJ2-7
TGTGCCAGCAGCCCGCCTGAATCCCCAGACGACGAGCAGTACTTC
CASSPPESPDDEQYF
>TRBD1|TRBV5-1|-|TRBJ2-2
TGCGCCAGCAGCCCTGGACAGGGCACCGGGGAGCTGTTTTTT
CASSPGQGTGELFF
>-|TRBV27|-|TRBJ2-2
TGTGCCAGCAGTATGTATGGCCCTTTCACCGGGGAGCTGTTTTTT
CASSMYGPFTGELFF
>TRBD2|TRBV5-1|-|TRBJ2-5
TGCGCCAGCAGCCCGGGAAAGACTAGCGGGGAGATCCCAGAGACCCAGTACTTC
CASSPGKTSGEIPETQYF
>TRBD2|TRBV11-2|-|TRBJ2-7
TGTGCCAGCAGCTTAGATTTGAGCGGGGGGCCCGAGCAGTACTTC
CASSLDLSGGPEQYF
>-|TRBV15|-|TRBJ1-3
TGTGCCACCAGCAGAGGGGGGGAAGGAAACACCATATATTTT
CATSRGGEGNTIYF
>TRBD1|TRBV5-1|-|TRBJ1-2
TGCGCCAGCAGGGAGACAGGGGGCTATGGCTACACCTTC
CASRETGGYGYTF
>-|TRBV6-1|once|TRBJ1-2
TGTGCCAGCAGTGAACTGGGGTTAGCTAACTATGGCTACACCTTC
CASSELGLANYGYTF